This passage covers 4 T cell receptor beta chains from one sample sequenced in a study of cytomegalovirus exposure and HLA in healthy donors. The PCR ran on 60 Vbeta and 13 Jbeta primers. Assay: immunoSEQ multiplex PCR; the TCRdb copy retains only in-frame clones and omits some. This sample carries a few hundred thousand clones, roughly 85% of them seen once, and the ten largest clones take around 2%. Sequenced material: PBMCs. These receptors came from a man between 18 and 35 years old in good health and CMV-seronegative.

The chain uses TRBV30 and TRBJ2-1; D is possibly TRBD2 (5 bases). CDR1 and CDR2 (germline): GTSNPN, SVGIG (reference sequence). Trimming left V 2 bases short and J 3 bases short, with 8 bases between. The CDR3 sequence is 13 residues long. The chain's CDR3 is CAWSPGLYNEQFF. CDR3 bases: TGTGCCTGGAGTCCAGGACTCTACAATGAGCAGTTCTTC.

CDR3 protein: CASSLGRGASYEQYF. The DNA for the CDR3 is TGTGCCAGCAGCTTAGGCCGGGGGGCCTCCTACGAGCAGTACTTC. The rearrangement joins TRBV13 to TRBJ2-7, with D perhaps matching TRBD2 (7 bases). CDR1 is PRHDT and CDR2 is FYEKMQ in the germline V gene (reference sequence). Trimming removed 0 bases at V and 0 bases at J, with 9 bases between. The CDR3 is 15 amino acids.

Details on this clone: Other nucleotide sequences from this sample produce the same CDR3. The chain carries TRBV9 and TRBJ2-1; a possible D gene is TRBD1 (6 bases). V gave up 0 bases and J gave up 3 bases, with 7 bases separating them. Germline CDR1 reads SGDLS; CDR2 reads YYNGEE. This CDR3 contains 14 residues. The DNA for the CDR3 is TGTGCCAGCAGCGTAGAGGGGGACTACAATGAGCAGTTCTTC. It translates to CASSVEGDYNEQFF. Full variable domain (rest looked up from reference TRBV9 and TRBJ2-1): DSGVTQTPKHLITATGQRVTLRCSPRSGDLSVYWYQQSLDQGLQFLIQYYNGEERAKGNILERFSAQQFPDLHSELNLSSLELGDSALYFCASSVEGDYNEQFFGPGTRLTVL.

The rearrangement joins TRBV6-6 to TRBJ1-3, with D possibly matching TRBD1 (6 bases). Looked up from germline, CDR1 is MNHNY and CDR2 is SVGAGI (reference sequence). The CDR3 is made up of 15 amino acids. Trimming took off 5 bases at V and 0 bases at J, with 11 bases between the two ends. In nucleotides, the CDR3 is TGTGCCAGCAGTAACGACAGGCTCTCTGGAAACACCATATATTTT. Its translation is CASSNDRLSGNTIYF.